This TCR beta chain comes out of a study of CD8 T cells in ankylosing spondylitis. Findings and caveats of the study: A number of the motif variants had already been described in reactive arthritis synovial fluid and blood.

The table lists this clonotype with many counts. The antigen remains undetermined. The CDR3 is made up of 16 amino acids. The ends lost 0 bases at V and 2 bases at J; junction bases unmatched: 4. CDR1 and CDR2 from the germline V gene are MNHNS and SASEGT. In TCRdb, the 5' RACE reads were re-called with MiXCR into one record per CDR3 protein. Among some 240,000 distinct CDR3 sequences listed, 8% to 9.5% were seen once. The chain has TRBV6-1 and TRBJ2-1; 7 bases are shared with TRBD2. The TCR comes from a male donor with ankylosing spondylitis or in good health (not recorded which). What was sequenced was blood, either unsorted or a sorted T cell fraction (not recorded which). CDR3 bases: TGTGCCAGCAGTGAAGCGCAGAGCGGGACCTACAATGAGCAGTTCTTC. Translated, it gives CASSEAQSGTYNEQFF.